Listed here are 11 T cell receptor beta chains from one sample, sequenced in a study of blood T cells in healthy people across ages. Together with a sample-barcoded 5' primer, a J-beta primer mix was included in a second PCR lasting about 6 to 11 cycles. In TCRdb, the 5' RACE reads were re-called with MiXCR into one record per CDR3 protein. The repertoire includes approximately 580,000 distinct CDR3 sequences, 20% to 30% of them detected once, and 8.7% sits in the top ten. These data were also filed under a second study, of T cells of mothers and their children.

The sequenced sample was blood. These receptors came from a boy aged 5 to 17 in good health.

This clonotype was observed at least ten times. V and J are TRBV9 and TRBJ2-7; D remains unclear. This CDR3 contains 13 residues. In germline, CDR1 is SGDLS, CDR2 YYNGEE. Trimming left V 3 bases short and J 4 bases short, with 11 bases between. CDR3 residues: CASSAPARYEQYF. CDR3 bases: TGTGCCAGCAGCGCCCCAGCCCGTTACGAGCAGTACTTC.

This clonotype was found a few times. The V call is TRBV7-8, the J call TRBJ2-3; no clear D gene. The V end lost 6 bases, the J end lost 2 bases, and 12 bases lay between the germline ends. The CDR3 is made up of 14 amino acids. The V gene's germline CDR1 is SGHVS and CDR2 FQNEAQ. The DNA for the CDR3 is TGTGCCAGCAGTTCAGGACCTGTCACAGATACGCAGTATTTT. This encodes CASSSGPVTDTQYF.

The chain links TRBV29-1 to TRBJ2-7, with 9 bases identical to TRBD1. This CDR3 has 13 residues. From germline, CDR1 is SQVTM and CDR2 ANQGSEA. V dropped 7 bases and J dropped 5; count of bases not matched to a gene: 9. CDR3 nucleotides: TGCAGCGGGAGACAGGGGGTGCGGGACGAGCAGTACTTC. Protein: CSGRQGVRDEQYF.

This clonotype was seen a handful of times. The chain is built from TRBV11-2 and TRBJ2-2; 11 nucleotides agree with TRBD2. CDR1 and CDR2 from the germline V gene are SGHAT and FQNNGV. The CDR3 length is 17 residues. Unmatched junction bases numbered 6, after V lost 6 bases and J lost 0 bases. This chain's CDR3 is CASSPGTSGSNTGELFF. CDR3 DNA sequence: TGTGCCAGCAGTCCCGGGACTAGCGGCTCGAACACCGGGGAGCTGTTTTTT.

This clonotype occurred a few times. This chain joins TRBV20-1 and TRBJ2-5, with 16 nucleotides matching TRBD2. Germline assignment: CDR1 DFQATT and CDR2 SNEGSKA (reference sequence). The V segment lost 6 bases and the J segment 3 bases; nucleotides outside the gene matches: 13. This CDR3 has 18 amino acids. The CDR3 sequence: CSAPPQRGLAGGKETQYF. DNA of the CDR3: TGCAGTGCCCCCCCGCAGCGGGGACTAGCGGGAGGGAAAGAGACCCAGTACTTC.

This clonotype was seen many times. The chain is built from TRBV7-9 and TRBJ2-2; D uncertain. Trimming took 5 bases from V and 5 from J, leaving 9 bases between them. This CDR3 comprises 13 residues. Germline CDR1 reads SEHNR; CDR2 reads FQNEAQ (reference sequence). The CDR3 loop is CASSPLGTGELFF. For the CDR3, the DNA is TGTGCCAGCAGCCCTTTGGGAACCGGGGAGCTGTTTTTT.

This clonotype has more than one count but fewer than ten. The chain uses TRBV6-2 or TRBV6-3 and TRBJ1-1; 11 nucleotides line up with TRBD1. Germline V lookup: CDR1 MNHEY, CDR2 SVGEGT. The CDR3 consists of 15 residues. V was clipped by 2 bases and J by 3 bases; unmatched bases: 2. CDR3 loop: CASSYKGQGDTEAFF. The CDR3 DNA reads as TGTGCCAGCAGTTACAAGGGACAGGGGGACACTGAAGCTTTCTTT.

J is TRBJ2-1 and V is TRBV27; D not certain. The CDR3 is made up of 16 amino acids. CDR1 and CDR2 from the germline V gene are MNHEY and SMNVEV (reference sequence). V shed 0 bases and J shed 0 bases, with 9 bases lying between them. DNA of the CDR3: TGTGCCAGCAGTTTATCTGCCGGAAGCTCCTACAATGAGCAGTTCTTC. Its protein is CASSLSAGSSYNEQFF.

In its sample, this clonotype was seen a few times. The chain combines TRBV4-2 with TRBJ2-5; the match to TRBD1 covers 8 bases. V shed 1 base, J shed 7 bases, and the junction held 8 bases outside the gene matches. In germline, CDR1 is LGHNA, CDR2 YNFKEQ. The CDR3 is made up of 15 amino acids. CDR3 sequence (DNA): TGTGCCAGCAGCCAAGGGGGACAGGATGGGGGGACCCAGTACTTC. Amino acid sequence: CASSQGGQDGGTQYF.

This chain joins TRBV5-1 and TRBJ2-5; D is possibly TRBD1 (6 bases). Near its end, the DNA agrees better with TRBJ2-1, so the J call may be wrong. Per the germline V gene, CDR1 is SGHRS and CDR2 is YFSETQ. CDR3 size: 14 residues. The CDR3, as DNA: TGCGCCAGCAGCTTCCCGCAGGGGTACAATGAGCAGTTCTTC. This translates into CASSFPQGYNEQFF.

The genes are TRBV11-2 and TRBJ1-1; possibly TRBD1 for D (5 bases). This CDR3 is 13 amino acids long. Germline V gives CDR1 SGHAT, CDR2 FQNNGV. V lost 5 bases, J lost 11 bases, and 18 bases lay in between. CDR3 in amino acids: CASSQGGAREAFF. In nucleotides, the CDR3 is TGTGCCAGCAGCCAAGGCGGGGCCAGGGAGGCTTTCTTT. The full variable domain, in which reference TRBV11-2 and TRBJ1-1 provide the parts outside the CDR3, is EAGVAQSPRYKIIEKRQSVAFWCNPISGHATLYWYQQILGQGPKLLIQFQNNGVVDDSQLPKDRFSAERLKGVDSTLKIQPAKLEDSAVYLCASSQGGAREAFFGQGTRLTVV.